The clone carrying this TCR beta chain was found a few times. This entry comes from a study of patients and donors after allogeneic stem cell transplantation. TCRdb reanalysed the RT-PCR reads using MiXCR and keeps one entry per CDR3 protein. The sample carries roughly 230,000 distinct CDR3 sequences, around 14% recorded once. CDR1 is MNHNS and CDR2 is SASEGT in the germline V gene. This CDR3 comprises 15 residues. V gave up 4 bases and J gave up 6 bases, with 15 bases separating them. V usage is TRBV6-1 and J usage is TRBJ2-2; D gene uncertain. The TCR comes from a human donor who was either an allogeneic HSCT recipient or a stem cell or donor lymphocyte infusion donor (not recorded which). It is not recorded whose cells these are; they may come from a transplant donor. The sample was blood, either unsorted or a sorted T cell fraction (not recorded which). CDR3 sequence: CASSAPVLGSGELFF. CDR3 sequence (DNA): TGTGCCAGCAGTGCCCCGGTCCTAGGATCCGGGGAGCTGTTTTTT.